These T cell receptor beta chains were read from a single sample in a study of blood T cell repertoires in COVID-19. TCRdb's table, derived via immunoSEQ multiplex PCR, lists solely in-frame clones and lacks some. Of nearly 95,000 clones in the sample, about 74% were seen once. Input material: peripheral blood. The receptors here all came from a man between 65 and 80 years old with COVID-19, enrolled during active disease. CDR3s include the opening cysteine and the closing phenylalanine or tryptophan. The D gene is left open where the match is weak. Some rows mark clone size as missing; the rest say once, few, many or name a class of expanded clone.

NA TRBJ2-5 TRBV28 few TGTGCCAGCAACAGGTTTAGGGGAATTGAGACCCAGTACTTC CASNRFRGIETQYF
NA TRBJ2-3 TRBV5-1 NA TGCGCCAGCAGCTTGGGGTCCATCGGGTCCCGGGATACGCAGTATTTT CASSLGSIGSRDTQYF
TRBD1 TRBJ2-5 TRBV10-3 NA TGTGCCATCAGTGAGCACGCAAGGACAGGGGAAGAGGGGACCCAGTACTTC CAISEHARTGEEGTQYF
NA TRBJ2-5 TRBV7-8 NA TGTGCCAGCAGCCTTAACGGAGAGACCCAGTACTTC CASSLNGETQYF
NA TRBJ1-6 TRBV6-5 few TGTGCCAGCAGTTACAGGAACAGGGACAATTCACCCCTCCACTTT CASSYRNRDNSPLHF
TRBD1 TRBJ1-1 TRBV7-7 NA TGTGCTAGCAGCGGATATCGACAGGGATCGATAAACACTGAAGCTTTCTTT CASSGYRQGSINTEAFF
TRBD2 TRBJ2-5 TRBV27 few TGTGCCACGGGCCGGGGGGGGTCAGAGACCCAGTACTTC CATGRGGSETQYF
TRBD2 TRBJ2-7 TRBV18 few TGTGCCAGCTCACCGGGGGGGTTCGAGCAGTACTTC CASSPGGFEQYF
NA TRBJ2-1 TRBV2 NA TGTGCCAGCAGCGAAAACAGGGCTATTTCTAGCAATGAGCAGTTCTTC CASSENRAISSNEQFF
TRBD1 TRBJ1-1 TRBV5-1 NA TGCGCCAGCAGCTTCAACTCAGGGGGTTCGAGCACTGAAGCTTTCTTT CASSFNSGGSSTEAFF
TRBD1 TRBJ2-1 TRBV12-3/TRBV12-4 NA TGTGCCAGCAGTCCACTGACAGGGCAACAGCAGTTCTTC CASSPLTGQQQFF
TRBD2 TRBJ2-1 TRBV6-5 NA TGTGCCAGCAGTTACACTAGCGGGAGTTCCTCCAATGAGCAGTTCTTC CASSYTSGSSSNEQFF
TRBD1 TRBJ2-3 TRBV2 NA TGTGCCAGCAGTGACAGGGGGGATACGCAGTATTTT CASSDRGDTQYF
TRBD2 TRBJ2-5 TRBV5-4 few TGTGCCAGCAGCTTGACTAGCGGGAGTCAGGAGACCCAGTACTTC CASSLTSGSQETQYF
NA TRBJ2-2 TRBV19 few TGTGCCAGTAGTACCCTCTCTCCAGGGCCAGCCACGAACACCGGGGAGCTGTTTTTT CASSTLSPGPATNTGELFF
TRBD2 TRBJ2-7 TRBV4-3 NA TGCGCCAGCAGCCAAGAACACCTTCATCTAGCGGGAGAATACGAGCAGTACTTC CASSQEHLHLAGEYEQYF
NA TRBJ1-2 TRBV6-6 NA TGTGCCAGCAGTTACTCGACTAGGAGCTGGGACTATGGCTACACCTTC CASSYSTRSWDYGYTF
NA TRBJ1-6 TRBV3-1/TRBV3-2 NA TGTGCCAGCAGCCCGGCGGGGACTCTGCTTAATTCACCCCTCCACTTT CASSPAGTLLNSPLHF